This T cell receptor (beta chain) was recovered during a study of cytomegalovirus exposure and HLA in healthy donors. Study context: The 95 to 150 validation repertoires, a later analysis reported, used the same platform as the 666 first-cohort repertoires.

Broader study findings: Cytomegalovirus association was assigned to more than 150 TCR beta chains. Reports credit the classifier with highly specific, highly sensitive diagnosis of cytomegalovirus status.

In germline, CDR1 is SGHRS, CDR2 YFSETQ. V was pared by 7 bases and J by 0 bases, with 7 bases between. The CDR3 is made up of 13 amino acids. Comments on this clone: Its antigen is unknown.

Method: immunoSEQ multiplex PCR; TCRdb's copy keeps in-frame clones and lacks some. Seen here are 150,000 to 200,000 clones, about four fifths observed once, and the top ten hold about a tenth. The receptor comes from a man aged 30 to 45 in good health and CMV-seropositive. The rearrangement joins TRBV5-1 to TRBJ1-4, with D possibly TRBD1 on 5 matching bases. Sequencing input: PBMCs. The CDR3 DNA reads TGCGCCAGCCACAGGTCAACTAATGAAAAACTGTTTTTT. It specifies CASHRSTNEKLFF.